This T cell receptor beta chain was sequenced in a study of patients and donors after allogeneic stem cell transplantation. This CDR3 has 18 residues. Between the trimmed V and J ends, which lost 0 bases and 2 bases, there was a span of 19 bases. Germline loops: CDR1 LNHNV, CDR2 YYDKDF (reference sequence). Via MiXCR, TCRdb re-called the RT-PCR reads, giving one row per CDR3 protein. The data contain under 200,000 distinct CDR3 sequences, about 29% of them singletons. Source material: blood, either unsorted or a sorted T cell fraction (not recorded which). The J gene is TRBJ2-5, the V gene TRBV15; tentative D call: TRBD2 (6 bases). The clonotype was recovered from a human donor who was either an allogeneic HSCT recipient or a stem cell or donor lymphocyte infusion donor (not recorded which). It is not recorded whose cells these are; they may come from a transplant donor. CDR3 bases: TGTGCCACCAGCAGAGATCGGGCTGCTGGGAGGCCACAAGAGACCCAGTACTTC. Encoded protein: CATSRDRAAGRPQETQYF.